The rows below give T cell receptor beta chains drawn from one sample of a study of blood T cell repertoires in COVID-19. Clones were read by immunoSEQ multiplex PCR, and TCRdb kept only the in-frame ones, dropping some. The table shows about 100,000 clones, with about 90% occurring only once. Sequencing was carried out using peripheral blood. These receptors were collected from a human donor in a cohort sampled during active COVID-19. CDR3s include the opening cysteine and the closing phenylalanine or tryptophan. A D gene is named only where the DNA matches it firmly. A clone size is listed for some rows: how often the clone was seen (once, few, many), or a class if it is expanded.

>TRBJ1-1|TRBD1|TRBV5-1|NA
TGCGCCAGCAGCTTGGGACAGGGAAAGTCTGAAGCTTTCTTT
CASSLGQGKSEAFF
>TRBJ2-3|NA|TRBV24-1|NA
TGTGCCACCAGTGATATAAACTCAGATACGCAGTATTTT
CATSDINSDTQYF
>TRBJ2-3|NA|TRBV7-9|NA
TGTGCCAGCAGCTTAGCTTGGGGACTCGCTAACACAGATACGCAGTATTTT
CASSLAWGLANTDTQYF
>TRBJ2-3|TRBD2|TRBV18|NA
TGTGCCAGCTCTCTTGGACTAGCGGGAGCTCCTAGCACAGATACGCAGTATTTT
CASSLGLAGAPSTDTQYF
>TRBJ1-5|NA|TRBV28|NA
TGTGCCAGCAGCACCGACAGGTATAGCAATCAGCCCCAGCATTTT
CASSTDRYSNQPQHF
>TRBJ2-7|TRBD1|TRBV3-1/TRBV3-2|NA
TGTGCCAGCAGCCAAACAGGGACAGGGGGATCCTACGAGCAGTACTTC
CASSQTGTGGSYEQYF
>TRBJ2-5|TRBD2|TRBV28|NA
TGTGCCAGCAGTTTACGCGGACTAGCGTCCCAAGAGACCCAGTACTTC
CASSLRGLASQETQYF
>TRBJ1-6|TRBD1|TRBV4-1|NA
TGCGCCAGCAGCCAAGACGCCGGGACAGGGGTGAGGGCCCTCCACTTT
CASSQDAGTGVRALHF
>TRBJ2-6|NA|TRBV7-3|few
TGTGCCAGCAGCTTAGGAGGGGGCGCCGGGGCCAACGTCCTGACTTTC
CASSLGGGAGANVLTF
>TRBJ2-7|NA|TRBV11-1|once
TGTGCCAGCAGCCTCGGACCTCAGGGCTACGAGCAGTACTTC
CASSLGPQGYEQYF
>TRBJ2-1|NA|TRBV14|once
TGTGCCAGCAGCCAAGTAACGAGAGGCTGGGATGAGCAGTTCTTC
CASSQVTRGWDEQFF
>TRBJ1-2|TRBD1|TRBV29-1|NA
TGCAGCGCTAAAAAAGGGGGACAGGGTCACTATGGCTACACCTTC
CSAKKGGQGHYGYTF
>TRBJ1-1|TRBD1|TRBV2|NA
TGTGCCAGCAGTGGGAGGCCGGGACAGGGGTGGGAGACTGAAGCTTTCTTT
CASSGRPGQGWETEAFF
>TRBJ2-3|TRBD2|TRBV20-1|NA
TGCAGTGCTAGTTTCTCAGCGGGAGATGGTACGCAGTATTTT
CSASFSAGDGTQYF
>TRBJ2-5|NA|TRBV9|NA
TGTGCCTTACGACTAGGGGAGACCCAGTACTTC
CALRLGETQYF
>TRBJ1-6|TRBD1|TRBV6-5|NA
TGTGCCAACCGGGGGGACAGGGATAATTCACCCCTCCACTTT
CANRGDRDNSPLHF
>TRBJ2-1|NA|TRBV12-3/TRBV12-4|NA
TGTGCGAGCAGATCGGACAAAAACTATGAGCAGTTCTTC
CASRSDKNYEQFF
>TRBJ2-1|TRBD2|TRBV9|NA
TGTGCCAGCAGCGTAGGACTAGCGGGGCCGCCCTCCTACAATGAGCAGTTCTTC
CASSVGLAGPPSYNEQFF
>TRBJ1-2|TRBD1|TRBV7-2|NA
TGTGCCAGCAGCCCCTCGGCAGGGGGCGGATACACCTTC
CASSPSAGGGYTF
>TRBJ2-7|NA|TRBV5-6|NA
TGTGCCAGCAGCTTGGGGGGAGGCTCCTACGAGCAGTACTTC
CASSLGGGSYEQYF